The T cell receptor beta chain described here comes from a study of PD-L1 blockade in urothelial cancer. The overall study: Researchers looked at the blood 3 weeks (second dose) and 6 weeks after treatment began. Blood gave a median approximately 140,000 T cells.

The germline V gene encodes CDR1 MDHEN and CDR2 SYDVKM. Trimming cost V 6 bases and J 2 bases, with 8 bases left between them. The CDR3 has 13 amino acids. The table came from immunoSEQ multiplex PCR; TCRdb's copy has only in-frame clones and leaves some out. The sample comprises just under 65,000 clones, 70% to 90% of which are singletons, and 1.6% rests with the top ten. Indicated time point: pretreatment peripheral blood. This chain connects TRBV28 to TRBJ1-5, with D perhaps TRBD1 (5 bases). Sequences were derived from PBMCs, sampled around atezolizumab (anti-PD-L1) treatment. The sequence was collected from a man in his 70s with urothelial cancer. CDR3 residues: CASRQDGNQPQHF. In DNA, the CDR3 is TGTGCCAGCAGACAGGATGGCAATCAGCCCCAGCATTTT.